Each of the 11 T cell receptor beta chains below was sequenced from the same sample in a study of early T cells in non-severe SARS-CoV-2 infection. TCRdb ran MiXCR on the 5' RACE reads and lists one entry per CDR3 protein. Counted here are some 87,000 distinct CDR3 sequences, roughly an eighth occurring once; the ten biggest clones make up about 1.5%. Source material: whole blood. The receptor set was obtained from an adult who was a healthcare worker with PCR-confirmed SARS-CoV-2 infection or an uninfected control (not recorded which).

The rearrangement joins TRBV12-3 or TRBV12-4 to TRBJ2-7; 10 bases map to TRBD1. Trimming took 3 bases from V and 5 from J; bases not matched to a gene: 1. The CDR3 is made up of 13 amino acids. The CDR3 bases are TGTGCCAGCAGTTTGGGACAGGGGAACGAGCAGTACTTC. Translation: CASSLGQGNEQYF.

This clonotype appeared many times. The chain links TRBV9 to TRBJ2-7; the match to TRBD1 covers 12 bases. The J segment lost 7 bases and the V segment lost 2 bases, leaving 7 bases of the junction unmatched. The CDR3 totals 15 residues. Germline assignment: CDR1 SGDLS and CDR2 YYNGEE. The CDR3 bases are TGTGCCAGCAGCGTCGAGGGACAGGGGGCGCGTGAGCAGTACTTC. This translates into CASSVEGQGAREQYF.

This clonotype was counted between two and nine times. V is TRBV5-3 and J is TRBJ2-5; 9 bases agree with TRBD2. TRBV5-3 has ORF status, its function being uncertain. After removal of 5 bases from V and 0 bases from J, the junction contained 17 bases not matched to a gene. CDR3 size: 19 residues. CDR3 bases: TGTGCCAGAAGTTTCGCCCCATATAGCGGGGGACCGTACCAAGAGACCCAGTACTTC. Protein product: CARSFAPYSGGPYQETQYF.

This rearrangement joins TRBV9 to TRBJ1-2; 7 bases are shared with TRBD1. Germline loops: CDR1 SGDLS, CDR2 YYNGEE. The CDR3 covers 14 residues. Trimming cost V 2 bases and J 7 bases; bases outside gene matches: 8. CDR3 DNA: TGTGCCAGCAGCGTGCGGCAGGGGGAAGGTGGCTACACCTTC. Protein: CASSVRQGEGGYTF.

This clonotype was found a few times. The chain uses TRBV27 and TRBJ1-5, with 8 bases aligning to TRBD1. The CDR3 sequence is 13 residues long. The V and J ends lost 8 bases and 5 bases, in that order; junction bases with no gene match: 5. CDR1 and CDR2 (germline): MNHEY, SMNVEV (reference sequence). CDR3: CASGQGSYQPQHF. The CDR3 DNA sequence: TGTGCCAGCGGACAGGGCTCGTATCAGCCCCAGCATTTT.

This clonotype was counted many times. This chain uses TRBV4-1 with TRBJ2-7; 9 positions agree with TRBD2. The ends lost 1 base at V and 3 bases at J; junction bases unmatched: 4. Looked up from germline, CDR1 is MGHRA and CDR2 is YSYEKL. This CDR3 has 15 amino acids. The CDR3 loop reads CASSQGRGGLYEQYF. CDR3 DNA sequence: TGCGCCAGCAGCCAAGGGCGGGGGGGCCTCTACGAGCAGTACTTC.

A few counts support this clonotype. The chain joins TRBV20-1 to TRBJ2-5, with 8 bases matching TRBD2. V trimming: 6 bases; J trimming: 5 bases; junction bases outside the gene matches: 5. Germline CDR1 DFQATT, CDR2 SNEGSKA (reference sequence). The CDR3 contains 12 residues. The CDR3 here is CSANGGAETQYF. The CDR3 DNA follows: TGCAGTGCCAACGGGGGGGCGGAGACCCAGTACTTC.

At least ten counts were recorded for this clonotype. V is TRBV11-2 and J is TRBJ2-7; D remains ambiguous. The length of the CDR3 is 11 residues. Germline V lookup: CDR1 SGHAT, CDR2 FQNNGV. V dropped 3 bases and J dropped 5 bases, with 5 bases sitting between them. CDR3 sequence reads: CASSFRDEQYF. CDR3 coding DNA: TGTGCCAGCAGCTTTAGGGACGAGCAGTACTTC.

V gene TRBV10-1 combines with J gene TRBJ2-7; either TRBD1 or TRBD2 may supply D (5 bases each). The CDR3 spans 12 residues. Trimming shortened V by 3 bases and J by 3 bases, and 6 bases separated the two germline ends. The V gene's germline CDR1 is WNHNN and CDR2 SYGVQD (reference sequence). The CDR3 nucleotides read TGCGCCAGCAGTGATGGGGGCTACGAGCAGTACTTC. Its protein is CASSDGGYEQYF.

This clonotype was counted between two and nine times. This chain uses TRBV5-4 with TRBJ1-2; no clear D. The germline V and J ends were trimmed by 0 bases and 8 bases, with 11 bases remaining between them. Germline V gene lookup returns CDR1 SGHNT and CDR2 YYREEE (reference sequence). The CDR3 runs 13 residues. The DNA for the CDR3 is TGTGCCAGCAGCTTGGAACAGCTTTCCGGCTACACCTTC. Protein product: CASSLEQLSGYTF.

In this sample, this clonotype turned up a few times. The V call is TRBV11-2, the J call TRBJ2-7, with TRBD2 matching over 8 bases. The CDR3 is made up of 15 amino acids. Germline lookup yields CDR1 SGHAT and CDR2 FQNNGV. The ends lost 6 bases at V and 3 bases at J; junction bases unmatched: 10. In nucleotides, the CDR3 is TGTGCCAGCAGTCAACTTTGGGCGGGGGGCTACGAGCAGTACTTC. Residues: CASSQLWAGGYEQYF.